The 11 T cell receptor beta chains below were found in one sample sequenced in a study of beta chain features in type 1 diabetes. Expressed TCRB transcripts were sequenced, since all the RNA that had been isolated was reverse transcribed. Assay: immunoSEQ multiplex PCR; the TCRdb copy retains only in-frame clones and omits some. The data contain hundreds of thousands of clones, about 16% of them seen just once; the ten biggest clones take up more than 0.08%. Source material: naive CD4+ T cells from blood. These receptors were taken from a man between 18 and 35 years old in good health.

This clone has a handful of counts. V usage is TRBV6-5 and J usage is TRBJ2-7, with D perhaps matching TRBD1 (6 bases). Germline V gene data show CDR1 as MNHEY and CDR2 as SVGAGI. This CDR3 is built from 12 residues. The V gene lost 8 bases and the J gene lost 1 base, with 9 bases spanning the gap. This chain's CDR3 is CASGTPSYEQYF. The CDR3 nucleotides are TGTGCCAGCGGGACACCGTCCTACGAGCAGTACTTC.

This chain connects TRBV27 to TRBJ2-7, with TRBD1 matching 8 bases. J lost 1 base, V lost 5 bases, and 7 bases had no gene match. The germline V gene has CDR1 MNHEY and CDR2 SMNVEV (reference sequence). CDR3 length: 15 amino acids. The CDR3 spells CASSLTRGPSYEQYF. CDR3 DNA: TGTGCCAGCAGTCTCACCAGGGGGCCTTCCTACGAGCAGTACTTC.

This clone has only a few counts. The rearrangement joins TRBV7-2 to TRBJ2-7, with 11 nucleotides matching TRBD2. The germline V gene encodes CDR1 SGHTA and CDR2 FQGNSA. Trimming took 0 bases from V and 1 from J; bases not matched to a gene: 5. This CDR3 comprises 17 residues. The chain's CDR3 is CASSLAPSGRTSYEQYF. The CDR3 DNA reads as TGTGCCAGCAGCTTAGCTCCTAGCGGGAGGACTTCCTACGAGCAGTACTTC. Supplemented by reference TRBV7-2 and TRBJ2-7, the full variable domain reads GAGVSQSPSNKVTEKGKDVELRCDPISGHTALYWYRQSLGQGLEFLIYFQGNSAPDKSGLPSDRFSAERTGGSVSTLTIQRTQQEDSAVYLCASSLAPSGRTSYEQYFGPGTRLTVT.

The J gene is TRBJ1-1, the V gene TRBV20-1, with unresolved D. V was pared by 5 bases and J by 1 base, with 5 bases between. The CDR3 totals 11 residues. Germline assignment: CDR1 DFQATT and CDR2 SNEGSKA (reference sequence). CDR3 loop: CSAAWNTEAFF. In DNA form, the CDR3 reads TGCAGTGCTGCATGGAACACTGAAGCTTTCTTT.

This clone appeared a few times. Other DNA sequences in this specimen translate into the identical CDR3. J is TRBJ2-4 and V is TRBV29-1; no firm D call. The CDR3 length is 14 residues. Germline V gene sequence: CDR1 SQVTM, CDR2 ANQGSEA. The V end was cut by 3 bases, the J end by 0 bases, with 9 bases between. The chain's CDR3 is CSVEGRLAKNIQYF. CDR3 bases: TGCAGCGTTGAGGGCAGATTAGCCAAAAACATTCAGTACTTC.

V is TRBV27 and J is TRBJ1-5, with 7 bases matching TRBD1. CDR3 length: 15 residues. V shed 5 bases, J shed 11 bases, and the junction held 15 bases outside the gene matches. CDR1 is MNHEY, CDR2 SMNVEV, per germline (reference sequence). The CDR3 sequence is CASSPQGQGLRSQHF. The CDR3 coding sequence is TGTGCCAGCAGTCCACAGGGGCAGGGGCTCAGGTCCCAGCATTTT.

This clone showed up just a few times. The J gene is TRBJ2-1, the V gene TRBV18; D possibly uses TRBD1 or TRBD2 (5 bases each). The CDR3 sequence is 16 residues long. V was clipped by 4 bases and J by 7 bases, with 20 bases between them. The germline gives CDR1 KGHSH, CDR2 LQKENI. DNA for the CDR3: TGTGCCAGCTCACTTAGTCTGGGGACCCGACAAAATGAGCAGTTCTTC. Translated, it gives CASSLSLGTRQNEQFF.

This clone was seen only once. This sequence joins TRBV4-1 and TRBJ1-2; the D gene is possibly TRBD1 (6 bases). Trimming removed 6 bases at V and 4 bases at J, with 12 bases between. The CDR3 covers 13 residues. CDR1 MGHRA and CDR2 YSYEKL come from the germline V gene. In nucleotides, the CDR3 is TGCGCCAGCAGGCAACAGGGAGGCTATGGCTACACCTTC. It encodes CASRQQGGYGYTF.

The sample holds a few counts of this clone. The chain combines TRBV28 with TRBJ2-5; D call uncertain. The CDR3 sequence is 12 residues long. V shed 3 bases and J shed 5 bases, with 7 bases lying between them. The germline V gene has CDR1 MDHEN and CDR2 SYDVKM. The CDR3 protein is CASSLLLETQYF. The CDR3 bases are TGTGCCAGCAGTTTGCTACTGGAGACCCAGTACTTC.

To note about this clone: Other DNA sequences in this specimen translate into the identical CDR3. The chain carries TRBV7-3 and TRBJ2-3; D unclear. Trimming removed 0 bases from V and 6 bases from J, with 10 bases in between. Per the germline V gene, CDR1 is SGHTA and CDR2 is FQGTGA. The CDR3 contains 14 residues. CDR3: CASSLTTSTDTQYF. In DNA, the CDR3 is TGTGCCAGCAGCTTAACGACCAGTACGGATACGCAGTATTTT.

There are a few counts of this clone. CDR3 amino acids: CASSSPRDRGWKQYF. CDR3 sequence (DNA): TGTGCCAGCAGCTCCCCTCGGGACAGGGGGTGGAAGCAGTACTTC. This rearrangement joins TRBV7-2 to TRBJ2-7, with 11 nucleotides matching TRBD1. V dropped 4 bases and J dropped 8; count of bases not matched to a gene: 10. The CDR3 extends over 15 amino acids. Per the germline V gene, CDR1 is SGHTA and CDR2 is FQGNSA.